The clone carrying this TCR beta chain was detected only once. Its antigen is still unknown. Looked up from germline, CDR1 is MDHEN and CDR2 is SYDVKM. Deletions cut 8 bases from V and 2 bases from J, with 11 bases between. The CDR3 extends over 13 amino acids. The entry originates in a study of OX40 agonist ivuxolimab in advanced cancers. The study's findings and limits: With doses of 0.1 to 3.0 mg/kg, CD4+ and CD8+ blood T cells had undergone clonal expansion by week 6.

Sequenced by immunoSEQ multiplex PCR; TCRdb stores in-frame clones only, minus some. This table has over 100,000 clones, 80% to 90% appearing once. This clonotype originated in an adult with an advanced solid tumor such as melanoma, head and neck, liver or kidney cancer. The rearrangement uses TRBV28 and TRBJ2-3; D perhaps matches TRBD1 (5 bases). The material was CD4+ or CD8+ T cells sorted from blood, obtained in a trial of the OX40 agonist ivuxolimab. CDR3 in amino acids: CASGADLTDTQYF. The CDR3 region has the DNA TGTGCCAGCGGGGCGGATCTCACAGATACGCAGTATTTT.